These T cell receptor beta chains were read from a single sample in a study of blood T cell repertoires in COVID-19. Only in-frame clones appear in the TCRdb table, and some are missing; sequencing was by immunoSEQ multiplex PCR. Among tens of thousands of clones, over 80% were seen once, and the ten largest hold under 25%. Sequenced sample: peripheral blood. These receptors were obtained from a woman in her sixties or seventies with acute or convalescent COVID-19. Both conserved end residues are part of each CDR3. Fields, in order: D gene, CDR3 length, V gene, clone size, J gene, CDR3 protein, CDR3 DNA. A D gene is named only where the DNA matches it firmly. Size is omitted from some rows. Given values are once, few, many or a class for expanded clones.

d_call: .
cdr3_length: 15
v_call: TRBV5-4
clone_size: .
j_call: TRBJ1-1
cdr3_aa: CASSLGDGVNTEAFF
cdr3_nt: TGTGCCAGCAGCTTGGGTGACGGAGTGAACACTGAAGCTTTCTTT

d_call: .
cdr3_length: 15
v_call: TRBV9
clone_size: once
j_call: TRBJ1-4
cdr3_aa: CASSVGATTNEKLFF
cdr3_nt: TGTGCCAGCAGCGTAGGGGCAACAACTAATGAAAAACTGTTTTTT

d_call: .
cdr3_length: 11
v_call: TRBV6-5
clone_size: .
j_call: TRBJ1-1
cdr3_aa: CASKGAAQAFF
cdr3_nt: TGTGCCAGCAAGGGAGCAGCGCAAGCTTTCTTT

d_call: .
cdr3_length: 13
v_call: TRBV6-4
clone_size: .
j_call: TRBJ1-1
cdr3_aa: CASRRQANTEAFF
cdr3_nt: TGTGCCAGCAGACGACAGGCGAACACTGAAGCTTTCTTT

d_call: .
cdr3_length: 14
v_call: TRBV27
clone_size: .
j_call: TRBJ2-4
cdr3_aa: CASSTVSAKNIQYF
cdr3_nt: TGTGCCAGTTCGACAGTTTCGGCCAAAAACATTCAGTACTTC

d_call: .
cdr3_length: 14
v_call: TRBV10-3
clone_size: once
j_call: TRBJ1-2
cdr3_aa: CAISESWGRDGYTF
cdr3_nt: TGTGCCATCAGTGAGTCCTGGGGGAGGGATGGCTACACCTTC

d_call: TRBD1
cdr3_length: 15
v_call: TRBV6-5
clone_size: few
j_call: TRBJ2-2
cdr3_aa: CASSYEGARAGELFF
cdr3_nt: TGTGCCAGCAGTTACGAGGGGGCGCGGGCCGGGGAGCTGTTTTTT

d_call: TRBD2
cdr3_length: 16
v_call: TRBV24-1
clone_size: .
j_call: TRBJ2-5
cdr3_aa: CATSDLAGGVLETQYF
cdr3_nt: TGTGCCACCAGTGACTTAGCGGGGGGAGTCCTAGAGACCCAGTACTTC

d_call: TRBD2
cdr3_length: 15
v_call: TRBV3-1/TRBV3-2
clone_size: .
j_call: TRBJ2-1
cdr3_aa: CASSQEGREGNEQFF
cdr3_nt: TGTGCCAGCAGCCAAGAGGGTAGGGAGGGTAATGAGCAGTTCTTC

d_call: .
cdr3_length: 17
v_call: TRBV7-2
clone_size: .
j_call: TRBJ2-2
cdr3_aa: CASSFPPLRTATGELFF
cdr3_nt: TGTGCCAGCAGCTTCCCGCCCCTTAGGACAGCCACCGGGGAGCTGTTTTTT

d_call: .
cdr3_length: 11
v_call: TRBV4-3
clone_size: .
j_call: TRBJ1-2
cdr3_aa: CASSRGRSYTF
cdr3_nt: TGCGCCAGCAGCCGGGGCAGGTCCTACACCTTC

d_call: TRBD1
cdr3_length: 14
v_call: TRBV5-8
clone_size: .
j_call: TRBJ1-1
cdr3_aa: CASSLDFTGVEAFF
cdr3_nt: TGTGCCAGCAGCTTGGATTTCACAGGGGTGGAAGCTTTCTTT

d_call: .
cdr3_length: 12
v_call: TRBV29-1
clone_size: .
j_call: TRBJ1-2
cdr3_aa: CSVATAFYGYTF
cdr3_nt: TGCAGCGTAGCGACAGCCTTCTATGGCTACACCTTC

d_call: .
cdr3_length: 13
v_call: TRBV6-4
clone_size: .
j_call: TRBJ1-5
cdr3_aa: CASAGESDQPQHF
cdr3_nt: TGTGCCAGCGCCGGGGAAAGTGATCAGCCCCAGCATTTT

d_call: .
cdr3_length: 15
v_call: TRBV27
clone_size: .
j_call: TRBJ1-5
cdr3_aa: CASSFGPYSNQPQHF
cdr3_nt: TGTGCCAGCAGTTTCGGTCCCTATAGCAATCAGCCCCAGCATTTT

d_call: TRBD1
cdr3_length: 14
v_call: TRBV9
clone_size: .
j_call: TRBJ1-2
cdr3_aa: CASRDRDDLYGYTF
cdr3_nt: TGTGCCAGCCGGGACAGGGATGATCTCTATGGCTACACCTTC

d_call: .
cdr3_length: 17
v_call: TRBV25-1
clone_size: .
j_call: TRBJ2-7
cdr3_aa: CASSESGSGAISYEQYF
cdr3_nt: TGTGCCAGCAGTGAATCCGGTTCAGGGGCTATATCCTACGAGCAGTACTTC

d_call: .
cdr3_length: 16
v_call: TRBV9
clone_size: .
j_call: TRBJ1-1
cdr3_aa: CASSVVQNRGVTEAFF
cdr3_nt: TGTGCCAGCAGCGTAGTTCAGAATAGGGGCGTCACTGAAGCTTTCTTT

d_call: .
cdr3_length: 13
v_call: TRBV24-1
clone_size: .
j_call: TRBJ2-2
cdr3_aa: CATSYSPTGELFF
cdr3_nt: TGTGCCACCAGTTACAGCCCAACCGGGGAGCTGTTTTTT

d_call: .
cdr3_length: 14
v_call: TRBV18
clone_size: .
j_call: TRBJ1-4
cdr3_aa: CASSPRQAGEKLFF
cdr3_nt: TGTGCCAGCTCACCGCGACAGGCAGGGGAAAAACTGTTTTTT

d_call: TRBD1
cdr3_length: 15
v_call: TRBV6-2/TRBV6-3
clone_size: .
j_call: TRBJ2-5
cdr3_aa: CASSPGQGATETQYF
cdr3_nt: TGTGCCAGCAGCCCGGGACAGGGGGCAACGGAGACCCAGTACTTC

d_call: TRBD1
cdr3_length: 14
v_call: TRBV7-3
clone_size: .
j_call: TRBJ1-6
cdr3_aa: CASSLQGRNSPLHF
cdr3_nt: TGTGCCAGCAGCCTACAGGGGAGAAATTCACCCCTCCACTTT

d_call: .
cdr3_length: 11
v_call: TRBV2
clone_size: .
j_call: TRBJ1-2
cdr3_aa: CASDEGYGYTF
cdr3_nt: TGTGCCAGCGATGAGGGCTATGGCTACACCTTC

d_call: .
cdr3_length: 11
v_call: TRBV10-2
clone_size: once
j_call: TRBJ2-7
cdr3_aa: CASLQGYEQYF
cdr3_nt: TGCGCCAGCCTTCAGGGTTACGAGCAGTACTTC

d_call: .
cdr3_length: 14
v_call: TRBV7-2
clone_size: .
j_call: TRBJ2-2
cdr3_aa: CASSLLGTTGELFF
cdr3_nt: TGTGCCAGCAGCTTACTAGGAACCACCGGGGAGCTGTTTTTT

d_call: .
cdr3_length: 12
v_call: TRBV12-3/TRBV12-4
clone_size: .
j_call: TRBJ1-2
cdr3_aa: CASSSGRGGYTF
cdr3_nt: TGTGCCAGCAGCTCCGGACGGGGTGGCTACACCTTC

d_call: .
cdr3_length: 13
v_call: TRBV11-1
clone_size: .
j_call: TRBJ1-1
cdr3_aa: CASSLGDRTEAFF
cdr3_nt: TGTGCCAGCAGCTTAGGAGACAGGACTGAAGCTTTCTTT

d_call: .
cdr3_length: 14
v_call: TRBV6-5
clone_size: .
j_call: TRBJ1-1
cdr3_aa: CASSYSMAVSEAFF
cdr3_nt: TGTGCCAGCAGTTACTCGATGGCAGTCTCTGAAGCTTTCTTT

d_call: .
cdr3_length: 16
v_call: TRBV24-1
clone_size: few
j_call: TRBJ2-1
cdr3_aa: CATSDPGRRSYNEQFF
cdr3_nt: TGTGCCACCAGTGACCCAGGGCGCCGGAGCTACAATGAGCAGTTCTTC

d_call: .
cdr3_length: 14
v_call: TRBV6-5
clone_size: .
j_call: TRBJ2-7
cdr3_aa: CAVSKRQFSYEQYF
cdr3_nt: TGTGCCGTCTCAAAGAGACAGTTCTCCTACGAGCAGTACTTC

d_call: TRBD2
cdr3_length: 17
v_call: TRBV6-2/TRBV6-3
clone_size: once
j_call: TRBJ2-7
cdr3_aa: CASSYLLAGFQRWEQYF
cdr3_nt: TGTGCCAGCAGTTACCTTCTAGCGGGGTTTCAGAGGTGGGAGCAGTACTTC

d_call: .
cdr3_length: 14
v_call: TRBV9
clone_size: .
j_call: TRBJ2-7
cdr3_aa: CASSPGLKFYEQYF
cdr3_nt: TGTGCCAGCAGCCCGGGACTCAAATTCTACGAGCAGTACTTC

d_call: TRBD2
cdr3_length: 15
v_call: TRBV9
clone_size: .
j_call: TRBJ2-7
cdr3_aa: CASSESGGMVDEQYF
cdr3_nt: TGTGCCAGCAGCGAGAGCGGGGGGATGGTTGACGAGCAGTACTTC

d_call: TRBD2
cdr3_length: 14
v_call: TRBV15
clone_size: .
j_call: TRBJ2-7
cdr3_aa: CATSRGSGGAEQYF
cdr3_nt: TGTGCCACCAGCAGAGGTAGCGGGGGGGCCGAGCAGTACTTC

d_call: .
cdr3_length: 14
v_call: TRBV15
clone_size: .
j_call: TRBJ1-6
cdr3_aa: CATSPRVLNSPLHF
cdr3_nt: TGTGCCACCAGCCCACGGGTCCTGAATTCACCCCTCCACTTT